The 28 T cell receptor beta chains below were found in one sample sequenced in a study of blood T cell repertoires in COVID-19. Data came from immunoSEQ multiplex PCR; TCRdb stores just in-frame clones and leaves some out. The sample has just over 90,000 clones, around four fifths seen once. The sample comprised peripheral blood. The receptors stem from a human donor in a cohort sampled during active COVID-19.

J is TRBJ2-7 and V is TRBV5-5, with D possibly being TRBD1 (6 bases). This CDR3 region has 11 residues. V lost 6 bases and J 6 bases, leaving 10 bases between the germline ends. Germline V gene lookup returns CDR1 SGHKS and CDR2 YYEKEE (reference sequence). CDR3: CASKTGSEQYF. CDR3 sequence (DNA): TGTGCCAGCAAAACAGGGTCCGAGCAGTACTTC.

The rearrangement joins TRBV20-1 to TRBJ1-1, with no clear D. The CDR3 runs to 11 residues. CDR1 is DFQATT and CDR2 is SNEGSKA in the germline V gene (reference sequence). The V end lost 6 bases, the J end lost 7 bases, and 12 bases lay between the germline ends. Written as DNA, the CDR3 is TGCAGTGCCAGCGCGGGTCGTGAAGCTTTCTTT. Its protein product is CSASAGREAFF.

The chain combines TRBV6-5 with TRBJ2-4; the match to TRBD1 covers 8 bases. The germline gives CDR1 MNHEY, CDR2 SVGAGI. With 7 bases clipped from V and 1 base from J, the junction kept 6 bases outside the gene matches. The CDR3 is 15 amino acids. The CDR3 nucleotides are TGTGCCAGCACGGCAGGGGGCACGGCCAAAAACATTCAGTACTTC. It yields the protein CASTAGGTAKNIQYF.

The chain joins TRBV4-1 to TRBJ1-5; 8 bases are shared with TRBD1. J was trimmed by 0 bases and V by 4 bases; bases with no gene match: 14. CDR3 length equals 19 residues. From germline, CDR1 is MGHRA and CDR2 YSYEKL. In DNA form, the CDR3 reads TGCGCCAGCAGCCTCGAACCGGGACAGGCATCCTTTAGCAATCAGCCCCAGCATTTT. It is translated as CASSLEPGQASFSNQPQHF.

V is TRBV7-8 and J is TRBJ2-7, with TRBD1 matching 10 bases. Germline CDR1 and CDR2: SGHVS and FQNEAQ. Losses at the gene ends were 6 bases for V and 3 bases for J; bases not matched to a gene: 5. The CDR3 loop spans 14 amino acids. As DNA, the CDR3 is TGTGCCAGCAGAGCCGGGACAGGGGACTACGAGCAGTACTTC. It yields the protein CASRAGTGDYEQYF.

V is TRBV7-2 and J is TRBJ1-4; D uncertain. The germline V and J ends were trimmed by 6 bases and 2 bases, with 16 bases remaining between them. CDR3 size: 16 residues. Germline CDR1 reads SGHTA; CDR2 reads FQGNSA. The CDR3 sequence is CASRSAAGETNEKLFF. DNA of the CDR3: TGTGCCAGCAGATCAGCTGCGGGAGAGACTAATGAAAAACTGTTTTTT.

V is TRBV28 and J is TRBJ2-4; 7 bases are a match to TRBD1. V lost 5 bases and J lost 2; bases outside the gene matches: 3. CDR3 size: 14 residues. The germline V gene has CDR1 MDHEN and CDR2 SYDVKM. CDR3 sequence reads: CASSQGGSKNIQYF. CDR3 nucleotides: TGTGCCAGCAGTCAAGGGGGCTCCAAAAACATTCAGTACTTC.

The rearrangement uses TRBV12-3 or TRBV12-4 and TRBJ1-2, with 7 bases aligning to TRBD1. V lost 7 bases and J lost 4; bases outside the gene matches: 6. CDR3 size: 13 residues. CDR3 DNA: TGTGCCAGCACCGGGACAGCATTCTATGGCTACACCTTC. This sequence encodes CASTGTAFYGYTF.

The chain carries TRBV15 and TRBJ1-5, with D possibly TRBD1 on 6 matching bases. Germline lookup yields CDR1 LNHNV and CDR2 YYDKDF (reference sequence). This CDR3 has 16 amino acids. V gave up 0 bases and J gave up 6 bases, with 15 bases separating them. The chain's CDR3 is CATSRDRRAGVQPQHF. The CDR3 DNA sequence: TGTGCCACCAGCAGAGATCGGCGGGCAGGGGTTCAGCCCCAGCATTTT.

The rearrangement uses TRBV10-3 and TRBJ2-3, with TRBD1 matching 7 bases. Unmatched junction bases numbered 4, after V lost 5 bases and J lost 2 bases. CDR3 length equals 14 residues. Germline V CDR1 and CDR2: ENHRY, SYGVKD. CDR3 sequence reads: CAISIQGTTDTQYF. CDR3 bases: TGTGCCATCAGTATACAGGGGACCACAGATACGCAGTATTTT.

The chain uses TRBV10-2 and TRBJ2-5; unclear D gene. The germline V gene has CDR1 WSHSY and CDR2 SAAADI. CDR3 length: 15 residues. Trimming pared 4 bases from V and 0 bases from J, leaving 12 bases between. CDR3 DNA: TGCGCCAGCAGTGCCAGTCGAACGTACCAAGAGACCCAGTACTTC. Translation: CASSASRTYQETQYF.

This clone has just a few counts. This rearrangement joins TRBV3-1 (or the pseudogene TRBV3-2) to TRBJ2-2; D is unclear. The germline V gene encodes CDR1 LGHDT and CDR2 YNNKEL (reference sequence). The CDR3 spans 15 residues. Trimming pared 5 bases from V and 4 bases from J, leaving 14 bases between. The CDR3 loop reads CASSERRRSTGELFF. In DNA, the CDR3 is TGTGCCAGCAGCGAAAGGCGACGGAGCACCGGGGAGCTGTTTTTT.

The CDR3 DNA reads TGTGCCAGCAGCATACAGGGACGGGGCTACACCTTC. Translating gives CASSIQGRGYTF. This rearrangement joins TRBV28 to TRBJ1-2, with D possibly being TRBD1 (6 bases). Germline lookup yields CDR1 MDHEN and CDR2 SYDVKM. V shed 6 bases and J shed 8 bases, with 13 bases lying between them. The CDR3 covers 12 residues.

This chain joins TRBV11-2 and TRBJ2-3; no firm D call. The germline CDR1 and CDR2 sequences are SGHAT and FQNNGV. V was pared by 1 base and J by 2 bases, with 4 bases between. This CDR3 contains 13 residues. The CDR3 DNA follows: TGTGCCAGCAGCTTAGTCATCACAGATACGCAGTATTTT. Translating it yields CASSLVITDTQYF.

The chain recombines TRBV5-1 with TRBJ2-1, with 8 bases matching TRBD2. J gave up 1 base and V 5 bases, and 5 bases lay outside the gene matches. Germline V gene sequence: CDR1 SGHRS, CDR2 YFSETQ. The CDR3 totals 15 residues. As DNA, the CDR3 is TGCGCCAGCAGACGAGCGGGAGTTTCCTACAATGAGCAGTTCTTC. Protein sequence: CASRRAGVSYNEQFF.

V gene TRBV10-3 combines with J gene TRBJ1-1; D may be TRBD1 (6 bases). Trimming stripped 4 bases from V and 4 bases from J, with 13 bases between. The CDR3 consists of 14 residues. In germline, CDR1 is ENHRY, CDR2 SYGVKD. The CDR3 loop reads CAISAEQGSTEAFF. DNA of the CDR3: TGTGCCATCAGTGCCGAACAGGGTAGCACTGAAGCTTTCTTT.

The rearrangement joins TRBV5-1 to TRBJ2-2; 7 bases agree with TRBD1. The ends lost 3 bases at V and 4 bases at J; junction bases unmatched: 6. The germline V gene has CDR1 SGHRS and CDR2 YFSETQ. The CDR3 has 15 residues. The CDR3 DNA reads as TGCGCCAGCAGCTCCGAGGGACAGATCACCGGGGAGCTGTTTTTT. Translated, it gives CASSSEGQITGELFF.

V is TRBV4-2 and J is TRBJ2-5; 11 bases are shared with TRBD2. Trimming removed 1 base from V and 2 bases from J; junction bases left unmatched: 3. The CDR3 extends over 16 amino acids. CDR1 LGHNA and CDR2 YNFKEQ come from the germline V gene. The CDR3 region has the DNA TGTGCCAGCAGCCAAGCCACTAGCGGGGGACAAGAGACCCAGTACTTC. Translation: CASSQATSGGQETQYF.

This chain links TRBV27 with TRBJ2-3; D unresolved. The CDR3 spans 12 residues. V gave up 5 bases and J gave up 0 bases, with 3 bases separating them. From germline, CDR1 is MNHEY and CDR2 SMNVEV (reference sequence). The CDR3, as DNA: TGTGCCAGCAGTCCAAGCACAGATACGCAGTATTTT. It translates to CASSPSTDTQYF.

The chain joins TRBV28 to TRBJ1-1; maybe TRBD1 (5 bases). CDR1 and CDR2 from the germline V gene are MDHEN and SYDVKM. The CDR3 covers 13 residues. Trimming removed 6 bases at V and 1 base at J, with 9 bases between. As DNA, the CDR3 is TGTGCCAGCAGGGGGCAAGGGAACACTGAAGCTTTCTTT. This translates into CASRGQGNTEAFF.

The gene calls are TRBV5-1 and TRBJ1-6, with a weak D call TRBD1 (6 bases). V lost 0 bases, J lost 0 bases, and 13 bases lay in between. Germline V CDR1 and CDR2: SGHRS, YFSETQ. CDR3 length: 18 amino acids. CDR3 coding DNA: TGCGCCAGCAGCTTGGGATATACAGGGAGCTCCTATAATTCACCCCTCCACTTT. Translating gives CASSLGYTGSSYNSPLHF.

To note about this clone: At one boundary the junction diverges from the germline segment, which might be a read error. This rearrangement joins TRBV6-1 to TRBJ1-5, with a weak D call TRBD1 (6 bases). Germline CDR1 reads MNHNS; CDR2 reads SASEGT. The CDR3 is made up of 15 amino acids. The CDR3 spells CASTETGSVSQPQHF. The DNA of the CDR3 is TGTGCCAGCACTGAAACAGGGTCGGTGTCTCAGCCCCAGCATTTT.

The CDR3 coding sequence is TGTGCCAGCAGCCAAGACTTGGGACAGGGCCTCACCGGGGAGCTGTTTTTT. Residues: CASSQDLGQGLTGELFF. This sequence joins TRBV4-2 and TRBJ2-2, with 9 bases fitting TRBD1. CDR3 size: 17 residues. V lost 0 bases to trimming and J lost 4 bases; unmatched junction nucleotides: 6. CDR1 LGHNA and CDR2 YNFKEQ come from the germline V gene.

The rearrangement uses TRBV19 and TRBJ2-7; D is perhaps TRBD2 (6 bases). The CDR3 spans 15 residues. The V gene lost 1 base and the J gene lost 2 bases, with 12 bases spanning the gap. The germline V gene has CDR1 LNHDA and CDR2 SQIVND (reference sequence). CDR3 nucleotides: TGTGCCAGTAGTATAGCCGGGGGAGGACCCTACGAGCAGTACTTC. Protein product: CASSIAGGGPYEQYF.

CDR3 protein: CASSGLRGVSSGANVLTF. CDR3 nucleotides: TGTGCCAGCAGTGGCCTCAGGGGCGTTAGCTCTGGGGCCAACGTCCTGACTTTC. The V and J genes are TRBV28 and TRBJ2-6; possible D gene TRBD1, 6 bases. Germline V gene sequence: CDR1 MDHEN, CDR2 SYDVKM. The CDR3 covers 18 residues. Trimming stripped 5 bases from V and 0 bases from J, with 17 bases between.

The chain couples TRBV15 to TRBJ2-6, with 11 bases matching TRBD1. J lost 4 bases, V lost 2 bases, and 10 bases had no gene match. In germline, CDR1 is LNHNV, CDR2 YYDKDF (reference sequence). The CDR3 has 19 residues. The CDR3: CATSRPDRGHSSGANVLTF. The CDR3 bases are TGTGCCACCAGCAGACCGGACAGGGGGCACAGTTCCGGGGCCAACGTCCTGACTTTC.

CDR3 in amino acids: CASSLRAQGYQPQHF. CDR3 in DNA: TGTGCCAGCAGTTTGAGAGCTCAGGGGTATCAGCCCCAGCATTTT. The chain carries TRBV28 and TRBJ1-5, with D perhaps matching TRBD1 (6 bases). CDR1 MDHEN and CDR2 SYDVKM come from the germline V gene. The V end lost 3 bases, the J end lost 5 bases, and 14 bases lay between the germline ends. The CDR3 is 15 amino acids.

This clone was recorded a few times. The chain employs TRBV9 and TRBJ2-1; tentatively, D is TRBD2 (6 bases). The length of the CDR3 is 15 residues. V gave up 0 bases and J gave up 8 bases, with 15 bases separating them. CDR1 is SGDLS, CDR2 YYNGEE, per germline. CDR3 amino acids: CASSVVASERDEQFF. CDR3 nucleotides: TGTGCCAGCAGCGTAGTGGCTAGCGAACGGGATGAGCAGTTCTTC.